The clone carrying this TCR beta chain has just a few counts. Its specificity is not known. This record comes from a study of T cells after yellow fever vaccination. Study conclusions and caveats: Only a minor proportion of clonotypes was detected across both CD4 and CD8 compartments. Contamination of FACS-sorted repertoires by abundant clonotypes from the bulk population could occur.

The CDR3 extends over 16 amino acids. CDR1 and CDR2 (germline): LGHNA, YNFKEQ. V lost 3 bases to trimming and J lost 3 bases; unmatched junction nucleotides: 9. TCRdb redid the calling of the 5' RACE reads with MiXCR, one entry per CDR3 protein. The sample consists of some 340,000 distinct CDR3 sequences, about 10% of them appearing once. The material was CD4+ T cells sorted from PBMCs, obtained 45 days after the yellow fever booster vaccination. The chain carries TRBV4-2 and TRBJ2-7; 9 nucleotides align to TRBD1. This receptor was taken from a young man who received the YFV17D yellow fever vaccine. The CDR3 nucleotides are TGTGCCAGCAGCCACACTCCGGGACAGGGTTTCTACGAGCAGTACTTC. Translated: CASSHTPGQGFYEQYF.